The 10 T cell receptor beta chains below come from one sample, sequenced in a study of blood T cell repertoires in COVID-19. Using immunoSEQ multiplex PCR, the repertoire was profiled, and TCRdb retains in-frame clones only, with some absent. Among about 300,000 clones listed, approximately 83% were seen once. The specimen sequenced was PBMCs or T cells enriched from blood (not recorded which). These receptor sequences come from a man aged 25-40 years who had recovered from COVID-19.

The chain has TRBV9 and TRBJ1-2; D not resolved. CDR1 is SGDLS and CDR2 is YYNGEE in the germline V gene. The CDR3 runs to 13 residues. The V and J ends lost 4 bases and 2 bases respectively, with 9 bases between them. The DNA for the CDR3 is TGTGCCAGCAGCCTCCCGGGGAACTATGGCTACACCTTC. It specifies CASSLPGNYGYTF.

This clone was observed once. The gene calls are TRBV5-4 and TRBJ1-2; 9 bases agree with TRBD1. CDR3 length: 15 amino acids. V shed 3 bases, J shed 3 bases, and the junction held 6 bases outside the gene matches. CDR1 and CDR2 from the germline V gene are SGHNT and YYREEE (reference sequence). The CDR3 DNA reads as TGTGCCAGCAGCTCCCGGGACAGGGATGACTATGGCTACACCTTC. It codes for CASSSRDRDDYGYTF.

For the CDR3, the DNA is TGCGCCAGCAGCCCCGCCCGCGGGCCGCCGGAGACCCAGTACTTC. Translated, it gives CASSPARGPPETQYF. V and J are TRBV23-1 and TRBJ2-5, with D possibly being TRBD2 (5 bases). TRBV23-1 is sorted into the ORF group, with uncertain function. This CDR3 is 15 amino acids long. Trimming took 6 bases from V and 5 from J, leaving 19 bases between them.

V and J are TRBV4-3 and TRBJ1-2; D gene unclear. The CDR3 has 15 amino acids. Trimming cost V 0 bases and J 4 bases, with 12 bases left between them. In germline, CDR1 is LGHNA, CDR2 YSLEER. The CDR3 nucleotides are TGCGCCAGCAGCCAAGACGCCACGGGAACCTATGGCTACACCTTC. Protein product: CASSQDATGTYGYTF.

The V and J genes are TRBV5-4 and TRBJ2-1, with 11 bases matching TRBD2. The germline CDR1 and CDR2 sequences are SGHNT and YYREEE (reference sequence). Trimming took 0 bases from V and 5 from J; bases not matched to a gene: 7. The CDR3 totals 17 residues. The CDR3 loop reads CASSLANLAGGNNEQFF. The CDR3 DNA reads TGTGCCAGCAGCTTGGCAAACCTAGCGGGGGGTAACAATGAGCAGTTCTTC.

This rearrangement joins TRBV5-3 to TRBJ1-4; no clear D. TRBV5-3 has ORF status, its function being uncertain. CDR3 length: 18 amino acids. V was cut by 1 base and J by 0 bases, with 16 bases left in between. CDR3 protein: CARSLNPTPRATNEKLFF. As DNA, the CDR3 is TGTGCCAGAAGCTTGAATCCTACTCCGAGGGCAACTAATGAAAAACTGTTTTTT.

The J gene is TRBJ1-1, the V gene TRBV7-2, with D possibly TRBD1 on 6 matching bases. CDR1 is SGHTA and CDR2 is FQGNSA in the germline V gene. V lost 4 bases and J lost 6, with 9 bases in between. CDR3 length: 12 amino acids. DNA of the CDR3: TGTGCCAGCAGCTGGGGGCCCTCTGAAGCTTTCTTT. Amino acid sequence: CASSWGPSEAFF.

This chain joins TRBV29-1 and TRBJ1-2, with TRBD1 identical over 9 bases. The CDR3 has 14 amino acids. Per the germline V gene, CDR1 is SQVTM and CDR2 is ANQGSEA. Trimming removed 3 bases from V and 2 bases from J; junction bases left unmatched: 4. CDR3 loop: CSVDPQGANYGYTF. In nucleotides, the CDR3 is TGCAGCGTTGACCCACAGGGGGCGAACTATGGCTACACCTTC.

V gene TRBV28 combines with J gene TRBJ1-6, with TRBD1 as a possible D gene (6 bases). From germline, CDR1 is MDHEN and CDR2 SYDVKM. V was clipped by 5 bases and J by 3 bases, with 11 bases between them. This CDR3 comprises 15 residues. The CDR3 bases are TGTGCCAGCAGTGAAGGACAGATCTATAATTCACCCCTCCACTTT. Its translation: CASSEGQIYNSPLHF.

The chain couples TRBV6-6 to TRBJ2-3; tentatively, D is TRBD1 (5 bases). CDR1 and CDR2 from the germline V gene are MNHNY and SVGAGI (reference sequence). There are 13 residues in the CDR3. V was cut by 10 bases and J by 0 bases, with 11 bases left in between. The CDR3, as DNA: TGTGCCACCAAACCAGGGAGCACAGATACGCAGTATTTT. Translation: CATKPGSTDTQYF.